This TCR beta chain is drawn from a study of blood T cell repertoires in COVID-19. On the study more broadly: The United States, Italy and Spain supplied acute and convalescent COVID-19 samples. Nucleic acid was either cDNA or gDNA, and it came from T cells, B-cell-depleted T cells, or PBMCs.

V lost 4 bases and J lost 8; bases outside the gene matches: 8. Looked up from germline, CDR1 is ENHRY and CDR2 is SYGVKD. CDR3 length: 15 residues. Participants' reported clinical history set cohort assignment. Source study methods: Nucleated cell counts were estimated from reference gene primer amplification. The protocol was immunoSEQ multiplex PCR, while the TCRdb copy is restricted to in-frame clones and leaves out a portion. The DNA was the basis for D and trimming; V, J and clone size are from that table. The table shows fewer than 350,000 clones, with 88% occurring only once. The chain is built from TRBV10-3 and TRBJ2-1; 10 nucleotides match TRBD2. The clonotype originates from a woman in her fifties or sixties in a cohort exposed to, infected with or recovered from COVID-19 (not recorded which). What was sequenced was PBMCs or T cells enriched from blood (not recorded which). In nucleotides, the CDR3 is TGTGCCATCAGTGTCTCTAGCGGGAGTAGCTATGAGCAGTTCTTC. This codes for CAISVSSGSSYEQFF.